This TCR beta chain was recorded in a study of T cells in Graves' hyperthyroidism and ophthalmopathy. Turning to the study itself: At the time of initial diagnosis and before any treatment, peripheral blood was collected.

TCR beta CDR3 sequences were amplified from RNA transcripts. With the HTBI primer set, the TCR CDR3 went through a first round of RT-PCR. TCRdb independently ran MiXCR on the multiplex PCR reads; one entry per CDR3 protein. The data hold around 350,000 distinct CDR3 sequences, with approximately 17% observed a single time. Worth noting for this clonotype: Its specificity is not known.

Study-wide findings and caveats: Blood also showed most of the thyroid clonotypes that were expanded above 0.001. It was a median around 6 months before onset that the model predicted ophthalmopathy.

Blood was sampled at initial diagnosis of hyperthyroidism, prior to onset of any ophthalmopathy symptoms. The TCR originated in a woman in her twenties or thirties with Graves' hyperthyroidism that later progressed to Graves' ophthalmopathy. Material for sequencing was blood.

The CDR3 DNA reads TGCGCCAGCAGCCCTGCCGGGTTTAATGAAAAACTGTTTTTT. As protein: CASSPAGFNEKLFF. This chain uses TRBV5-1 with TRBJ1-4; no firm D call. Germline lookup yields CDR1 SGHRS and CDR2 YFSETQ. The CDR3 has 14 residues. V lost 4 bases and J 4 bases, leaving 11 bases between the germline ends.